Each of the 2 T cell receptor beta chains below was sequenced from the same sample in a study of cytomegalovirus exposure and HLA in healthy donors. 13 Jbeta primers and 60 Vbeta primers were used for the PCR. Assay used: immunoSEQ multiplex PCR; TCRdb lists only in-frame clones, some missing. The sample consists of about 190,000 clones, over 75% of them appearing once. The sequencing sample was made of PBMCs. The receptors derive from a man in his forties in good health and CMV-seropositive.

The chain recombines TRBV4-1 with TRBJ1-1; perhaps TRBD1 as D (5 bases). The CDR3 is 16 residues long. V lost 1 base and J lost 0, with 12 bases in between. Germline V gene sequence: CDR1 MGHRA, CDR2 YSYEKL. This chain's CDR3 is CASSQGGRGLNTEAFF. For the CDR3, the DNA is TGCGCCAGCAGCCAAGGAGGGCGGGGGTTGAACACTGAAGCTTTCTTT.

The rearrangement joins TRBV27 to TRBJ1-4; the D gene is possibly TRBD1 (6 bases). The CDR3 totals 15 residues. Trimming shortened V by 5 bases and J by 5 bases, and 15 bases separated the two germline ends. Per germline, CDR1 MNHEY and CDR2 SMNVEV (reference sequence). CDR3 in DNA: TGTGCCAGCAGTCCGGGTTGGCAGGGGAATGAAAAACTGTTTTTT. Translating it yields CASSPGWQGNEKLFF.